This entry concerns a single TCR beta chain. In its sample, this clone was seen once. Which antigen it targets is not known. The sample holds no much larger clone one base away, and base qualities are not on file. The data were taken from a study of CD8+ T cells in alopecia areata (dated by TCRdb to the late 2010s). In the study overall: To study T cell clonal expansion in alopecia areata, the researchers applied high-throughput TCRbeta sequencing to both the C3H/HeJ mouse model and human patients. RNA was extracted with the PAXgene miRNA kit for fixed scalp, the miRNeasy kit for PBMCs, and the RNeasy kit for mouse skin. TCRbeta CDR3 regions were amplified by immunoSEQ multiplex PCR using 35 Vbeta forward and 13 Jbeta reverse primers. Scalp clonality was compared across normal scalp (n=4), patchy alopecia areata scalp (n=8), and alopecia totalis/universalis scalp (n=8). Scalp tissue and sorted CD4+ and CD8+ peripheral blood T cells from patchy and totalis/universalis alopecia areata patients and from healthy controls were covered by human TCRbeta sequencing. On the study overall, not on this receptor specifically: Shared TCR sequences between patients were less evident than in mice, which may be partly attributable to HLA diversity in the patient population. Compared with normal scalp, lesional scalp, particularly in alopecia totalis/universalis, had higher clonality and more expanded CD8+ clones, which suggests antigenic drive. Unlike mouse skin, which is dominated by gammadelta T cells, normal human skin has resident alphabeta T cells that are also sequenced, and this complicates analysis of the scalp TCR repertoire.

PBMCs were isolated by density centrifugation and stained for CD3, CD4 and CD8, and CD4+ and CD8+ T cells were sorted on a FACSAria. Scalp biopsies and blood samples were provided by unaffected controls. Preparation of the library involved the immunoSEQ multiplex PCR assay. To provide template for TCR sequencing, every sample had RNA extracted and reverse transcribed into cDNA. SuperScript III was used for first-strand cDNA synthesis, primed with a 2:1 mix of oligo-dT and random hexamers. Amplification bias was assessed with a synthetic immune receptor repertoire, and residual bias was removed computationally. From the authors' description of their analysis: Raw reads were preprocessed for error removal, and CDR3 was defined according to IMGT conventions as running from the conserved cysteine to phenylalanine. Clonality was calculated as 1 minus Shannon entropy normalized by log2 of the number of productive unique TCRs. Whether scalp clones were CD4 or CD8 was inferred by matching scalp TCRbeta sequences against CD4 and CD8 repertoires sorted from blood. In TCRdb, the immuneACCESS table is reduced to in-frame sequences with V and J assigned. These tables do not hold every clone; where another copy was compared, an unresolved V gene accounts for under half, and the others remain unexplained. V, J and clone size reflect that table, while D and trimming were determined from the DNA. In this sample the table shows about 200,000 clones, 56% of which occur a single time. Of the sample, roughly 5.3% falls within the top ten clones.

The junction shows trimming of 4 bases on V and 2 bases on J, and the gene matches do not reach 3 bases of it. Sequences SGHRS (CDR1) and YFSETQ (CDR2) are obtained from the germline V gene. The CDR3 has 14 amino acids, counting the end cysteine and phenylalanine. Of the read, only the CDR3 DNA is kept; its 42 bases are in frame from base 1. Sample: CD8+ T cells sorted from blood. This sequence was found in a human donor in good health. The sequence is built from TRBV5-1 and TRBJ2-1, with 7 bases matching TRBD1. The nucleotides read TGCGCCAGCAGCGTCGACAGGGCCTACAATGAGCAGTTCTTC. Translated, it gives CASSVDRAYNEQFF.